The 9 T cell receptor beta chains presented below share a single source sample, sequenced in a study of radiation and T cells in renal cell carcinoma. Sequenced by immunoSEQ multiplex PCR; TCRdb stores in-frame clones only, minus some. The table lists just over 150,000 clones, about 91% of them singletons. Time point indicated: blood 2 weeks post-SBRT. The treatment: 15 Gy SBRT to primary tumor, nephrectomy 4 weeks later. Here the sequenced sample was blood, taken from a patient whose treatment included radiotherapy and nephrectomy. The receptors were gathered from a woman in her 50s with renal cell carcinoma.

The J gene is TRBJ2-6, the V gene TRBV6-6; no firm D call. V lost 7 bases and J lost 0, with 13 bases in between. This CDR3 has 16 residues. CDR1 and CDR2 (germline): MNHNY, SVGAGI (reference sequence). This chain's CDR3 is CASTPVSFSGANVLTF. The CDR3 DNA follows: TGTGCCAGCACCCCCGTGAGTTTCTCTGGGGCCAACGTCCTGACTTTC.

V usage is TRBV5-1 and J usage is TRBJ1-2; D may be TRBD1 (5 bases). Germline CDR1 SGHRS, CDR2 YFSETQ. V was shortened by 0 bases and J by 2 bases, with 14 bases between the two germline ends. The CDR3 is made up of 16 amino acids. The CDR3 bases are TGCGCCAGCAGCTTGGATGGACACCGAGGAAACTATGGCTACACCTTC. This sequence encodes CASSLDGHRGNYGYTF.

The chain employs TRBV6-7 and TRBJ1-5, with TRBD1 matching 11 bases. TRBV6-7 falls under the ORF class, with uncertain function. The CDR3 is 16 amino acids. V was clipped by 6 bases and J by 7 bases; unmatched bases: 11. Written as DNA, the CDR3 is TGTGCCAGCAGCCGCCGAAGCGGGACAGGGGGACAGCCCCAGCATTTT. Protein product: CASSRRSGTGGQPQHF.

This clone was counted once. The CDR3 DNA reads TGTGCCAGCAGTTCCTTAGTGGGACAGGGATTGAGCGAGCAGTACTTC. Its translation: CASSSLVGQGLSEQYF. The V gene is TRBV6-6, the J gene TRBJ2-7; 9 bases fit TRBD1. Germline-derived CDR1 and CDR2 are MNHNY and SVGAGI (reference sequence). This CDR3 contains 16 residues. Losses at the gene ends were 4 bases for V and 6 bases for J; bases not matched to a gene: 13.

This sequence joins TRBV19 and TRBJ1-2; D uncertain. V was shortened by 2 bases and J by 2 bases, with 9 bases between the two germline ends. Looked up from germline, CDR1 is LNHDA and CDR2 is SQIVND (reference sequence). This CDR3 has 14 residues. The CDR3 sequence: CASSIIIGNYGYTF. CDR3 sequence (DNA): TGTGCCAGTAGTATAATTATCGGAAACTATGGCTACACCTTC.

The gene calls are TRBV10-1 and TRBJ2-7; TRBD2 matches 7 bases. V shed 2 bases, J shed 1 base, and the junction held 5 bases outside the gene matches. The CDR3 is 15 residues long. The germline CDR1 and CDR2 sequences are WNHNN and SYGVQD (reference sequence). The CDR3 is CASSERGERSYEQYF. The CDR3 coding sequence is TGCGCCAGCAGTGAGCGGGGGGAAAGGTCCTACGAGCAGTACTTC.

The CDR3 loop is CASSSRPGFSGELFF. CDR3 DNA: TGTGCCAGCAGCTCCCGACCTGGATTTTCCGGGGAGCTGTTTTTT. This chain joins TRBV11-1 and TRBJ2-2, with no clear D. This CDR3 contains 15 residues. Trimming shortened V by 4 bases and J by 6 bases, and 15 bases separated the two germline ends. Germline lookup yields CDR1 SGHAT and CDR2 FQDESV (reference sequence).

This chain joins TRBV4-2 and TRBJ1-2; tentatively, D is TRBD1 (5 bases). Looked up from germline, CDR1 is LGHNA and CDR2 is YNFKEQ. The CDR3 spans 17 residues. V was cut by 1 base and J by 0 bases, with 15 bases left in between. This chain's CDR3 is CASSQGALRVANYGYTF. CDR3 bases: TGTGCCAGCAGCCAAGGGGCCCTCAGGGTGGCTAACTATGGCTACACCTTC.

This chain connects TRBV19 to TRBJ1-5; D uncertain. V was pared by 6 bases and J by 0 bases, with 15 bases between. The CDR3 has 16 amino acids. CDR1 LNHDA and CDR2 SQIVND come from the germline V gene (reference sequence). The CDR3 DNA reads as TGTGCCAGTAGCCTGCTGGGTCCAAATAGCAATCAGCCCCAGCATTTT. Encoded protein: CASSLLGPNSNQPQHF. Combining the CDR3 with reference TRBV19 and TRBJ1-5 gives the whole variable domain DGGITQSPKYLFRKEGQNVTLSCEQNLNHDAMYWYRQDPGQGLRLIYYSQIVNDFQKGDIAEGYSVSREKKESFPLTVTSAQKNPTAFYLCASSLLGPNSNQPQHFGDGTRLSIL.